This entry is about one T cell receptor beta chain. Its antigen is unidentified. This entry comes from a study of cytomegalovirus exposure and HLA in healthy donors. Study-wide results and limits: Most CMV-associated TCR beta chains appeared HLA-restricted in a later analysis. Follow-up analysis later connected one missense variant in DCLRE1C with trimming of TCR beta V- and J-genes. TCR beta chains numbering more than 150 were designated cytomegalovirus-associated.

Per the germline V gene, CDR1 is LNHDA and CDR2 is SQIVND (reference sequence). J was trimmed by 1 base and V by 5 bases; bases with no gene match: 10. The CDR3 has 17 residues. Amplification used 60 Vbeta primers and 13 Jbeta primers. TCRdb keeps only in-frame clones here, not all; method: immunoSEQ multiplex PCR. Found here are more than 110,000 clones, 80% to 85% of them singletons; the top ten hold over 1%. Sample: PBMCs. V is TRBV19 and J is TRBJ1-5; TRBD1 matches at 8 bases. This TCR was sampled from a male donor in good health and CMV-seropositive. The DNA for the CDR3 is TGTGCCAGTAGTGTCTGGCAGGGGGCGACAAGCAATCAGCCCCAGCATTTT. Translated, it gives CASSVWQGATSNQPQHF.